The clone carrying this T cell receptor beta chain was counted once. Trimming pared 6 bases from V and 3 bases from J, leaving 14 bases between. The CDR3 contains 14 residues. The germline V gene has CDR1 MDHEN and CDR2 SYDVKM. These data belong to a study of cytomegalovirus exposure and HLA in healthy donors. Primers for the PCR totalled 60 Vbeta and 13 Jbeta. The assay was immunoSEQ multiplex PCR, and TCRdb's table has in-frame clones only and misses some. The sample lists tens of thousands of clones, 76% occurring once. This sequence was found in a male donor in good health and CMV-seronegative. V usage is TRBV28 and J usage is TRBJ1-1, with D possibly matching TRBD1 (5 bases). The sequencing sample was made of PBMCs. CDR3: CASRLIRGDTEAFF. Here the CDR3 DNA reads TGTGCCAGCAGGTTGATCCGGGGGGACACTGAAGCTTTCTTT.